The 27 T cell receptor beta chains below were found in one sample sequenced in a study of T cell repertoires in cytomegalovirus infection. TCRdb independently ran MiXCR on the reads; one entry per CDR3 protein. The sample yields approximately 1,000,000 distinct CDR3 sequences, roughly 30% seen once. These receptors have no known antigen. Material: cultured CD8+ T cells from PBMCs, obtained from culture after CMV antigen stimulation. These receptors were taken from a human donor in good health (CMV status not recorded). Some clones in this sample may be carry-over from other donors' samples.

With respect to this clonotype: It may be a read error: a sequence one base away is much more abundant. The chain recombines TRBV7-2 with TRBJ1-4, with D unresolved. Germline V gene data show CDR1 as SGHTA and CDR2 as FQGNSA. The CDR3 length is 12 residues. Trimming removed 4 bases at V and 8 bases at J, with 8 bases between. DNA of the CDR3: TGTACCAGCAGCTCCACGGGCGAAAAACTGTTTTTT. Its translation is CTSSSTGEKLFF. Supplemented by reference TRBV7-2 and TRBJ1-4, the full variable domain reads GAGVSQSPSNKVTEKGKDVELRCDPISGHTALYWYRQSLGQGLEFLIYFQGNSAPDKSGLPSDRFSAERTGGSVSTLTIQRTQQEDSAVYLCTSSSTGEKLFFGSGTQLSVL.

The V and J genes are TRBV14 and TRBJ1-6; no clear D. With 0 bases removed from V and 8 bases from J, the gap between germline ends came to 8 bases. Germline V gives CDR1 SGHDN, CDR2 FVKESK. The CDR3 consists of 14 residues. The CDR3 loop is CASSQERLHSPLHF. CDR3 sequence (DNA): TGTGCCAGCAGCCAAGAGAGGCTTCATTCACCCCTCCACTTT.

This clonotype was observed a handful of times. The genes are TRBV5-4 and TRBJ1-2; D may be TRBD1 (6 bases). The CDR3 has 14 amino acids. CDR1 SGHNT and CDR2 YYREEE come from the germline V gene (reference sequence). The V end was cut by 1 base, the J end by 4 bases, with 11 bases between. This CDR3 reads CASSLNRDSYGYTF. The DNA for the CDR3 is TGTGCCAGCAGCTTGAACAGGGATAGCTATGGCTACACCTTC.

The gene calls are TRBV19 and TRBJ2-5, with a possible D match to TRBD2 (5 bases). V lost 10 bases, J lost 4 bases, and 16 bases lay in between. This CDR3 is 13 amino acids long. Looked up from germline, CDR1 is LNHDA and CDR2 is SQIVND (reference sequence). The CDR3 nucleotides read TGTGCCACCACACCGGGGTCGGGAGAGACCCAGTACTTC. Its protein is CATTPGSGETQYF. The whole variable domain, remainder taken from reference TRBV19 and TRBJ2-5, is DGGITQSPKYLFRKEGQNVTLSCEQNLNHDAMYWYRQDPGQGLRLIYYSQIVNDFQKGDIAEGYSVSREKKESFPLTVTSAQKNPTAFYLCATTPGSGETQYFGPGTRLLVL.

This clonotype was counted between two and nine times. The chain employs TRBV4-1 and TRBJ1-1; TRBD1 might be the D (6 bases). V lost 1 base to trimming and J lost 4 bases, with 13 bases between them. From germline, CDR1 is MGHRA and CDR2 YSYEKL. CDR3 length: 15 residues. The CDR3 sequence: CASSQGQGLGTEAFF. Here the CDR3 DNA reads TGCGCCAGCAGCCAAGGTCAGGGGTTAGGCACTGAAGCTTTCTTT.

The gene calls are TRBV7-6 and TRBJ2-2; D gene uncertain. Germline V lookup: CDR1 SGHVS, CDR2 FNYEAQ. The CDR3 has 15 amino acids. V was cut by 6 bases and J by 4 bases, with 15 bases left in between. Written as DNA, the CDR3 is TGTGCCAGCAGGATCCGAATTGGACCCACCGGGGAGCTGTTTTTT. Translating it yields CASRIRIGPTGELFF.

The chain joins TRBV6-4 to TRBJ2-2; possibly TRBD2 for D (7 bases). The germline V and J ends were trimmed by 6 bases and 7 bases, with 15 bases remaining between them. Germline CDR1 reads MRHNA; CDR2 reads SNTAGT. This CDR3 contains 14 residues. The CDR3 protein is CASRPGGPFGELFF. CDR3 nucleotide sequence: TGTGCCAGCAGGCCCGGGGGGCCTTTCGGGGAGCTGTTTTTT.

The rearrangement joins TRBV6-2 or TRBV6-3 to TRBJ2-5; weak D call: TRBD2 (6 bases). The CDR3 is 14 residues long. Trimming stripped 7 bases from V and 3 bases from J, with 15 bases between. In germline, CDR1 is MNHEY, CDR2 SVGEGT. CDR3 amino acids: CASTREESEETQYF. The DNA for the CDR3 is TGTGCCAGCACCAGGGAGGAATCGGAAGAGACCCAGTACTTC.

This clonotype was seen more than once but under ten times. The V call is TRBV6-2 or TRBV6-3, the J call TRBJ1-1; no definite D call. Germline V gives CDR1 MNHEY, CDR2 SVGEGT. There are 15 residues in the CDR3. Trimming stripped 0 bases from V and 0 bases from J, with 8 bases between. The CDR3 loop reads CASSYSLGLNTEAFF. In nucleotides, the CDR3 is TGTGCCAGCAGTTACTCGCTCGGATTGAACACTGAAGCTTTCTTT.

This clonotype was seen ten or more times. The chain combines TRBV7-8 with TRBJ2-1, with 8 positions matching TRBD1. CDR1 and CDR2 (germline): SGHVS, FQNEAQ. The CDR3 is made up of 17 amino acids. J gave up 4 bases and V 2 bases, and 10 bases lay outside the gene matches. The CDR3 region has the DNA TGTGCCAGCAGCTTACCCCGGACAGGGCCAACTTACAATGAGCAGTTCTTC. Protein sequence: CASSLPRTGPTYNEQFF.

The V and J genes are TRBV6-5 and TRBJ1-5; D unclear. The CDR3 consists of 13 residues. V dropped 3 bases and J dropped 3 bases, with 6 bases sitting between them. CDR1 MNHEY and CDR2 SVGAGI come from the germline V gene. Here the CDR3 DNA reads TGTGCCAGCAGTTATCGGCACAATCAGCCCCAGCATTTT. It encodes CASSYRHNQPQHF.

The chain couples TRBV6-2 or TRBV6-3 to TRBJ2-7; D tentatively fits TRBD1 or TRBD2 (5 bases each). Germline CDR1 is MNHEY and CDR2 is SVGEGT. Trimming removed 5 bases from V and 9 bases from J, with 23 bases in between. This CDR3 has 15 amino acids. CDR3 in amino acids: CASSPGTGRLTGQYV. The CDR3 nucleotides are TGTGCCAGCAGTCCCGGGACCGGCAGGTTGACGGGGCAGTACGTC.

A few counts support this clonotype. The rearrangement uses TRBV9 and TRBJ1-2, with D possibly TRBD1 on 5 matching bases. Germline V gives CDR1 SGDLS, CDR2 YYNGEE. This CDR3 comprises 12 residues. V was pared by 7 bases and J by 4 bases, with 11 bases between. The CDR3 nucleotides are TGTGCCAGCTTATCAGGGTTCTATGGCTACACCTTC. It yields the protein CASLSGFYGYTF.

The rearrangement links TRBV27 to TRBJ2-7, with TRBD1 identical over 9 bases. Germline V CDR1 and CDR2: MNHEY, SMNVEV (reference sequence). The CDR3 length is 14 residues. With V trimmed by 6 bases and J by 4 bases, 7 bases remained unmatched. The CDR3 is CASRPGQGRYEQYV. The CDR3, as DNA: TGTGCCAGCAGGCCGGGACAGGGCAGGTACGAGCAGTACGTC.

Only a few counts were recorded for this clonotype. The V call is TRBV12-3 or TRBV12-4, the J call TRBJ1-6; 8 bases map to TRBD1. The CDR3 has 13 residues. The J segment lost 10 bases and the V segment lost 5 bases, leaving 4 bases of the junction unmatched. The CDR3 region has the DNA TGTGCCAGCAGTGGACAGGGCCTCTCACCCCTCCACTTT. It specifies CASSGQGLSPLHF.

The chain has TRBV6-5 and TRBJ1-2; the D gene is possibly TRBD1 (5 bases). The V end was cut by 6 bases, the J end by 6 bases, with 14 bases between. The germline V gene encodes CDR1 MNHEY and CDR2 SVGAGI. This CDR3 has 13 amino acids. The CDR3 nucleotides are TGTGCCAGCAGCGACGCGGGGCAGCATGGCTACACCTTC. It is translated as CASSDAGQHGYTF.

This clonotype showed up just a few times. The chain links TRBV6-6 to TRBJ2-2, with a possible D match to TRBD2 (7 bases). Germline assignment: CDR1 MNHNY and CDR2 SVGAGI (reference sequence). V lost 2 bases and J 6 bases, leaving 13 bases between the germline ends. CDR3 length: 15 amino acids. The CDR3 region has the DNA TGTGCCAGCAGTTACCGCGGGGGCTACCCCGGGGAGCTGTTTTTT. This sequence encodes CASSYRGGYPGELFF.

The V and J genes are TRBV5-1 and TRBJ1-5; D is ambiguous. V dropped 2 bases and J dropped 5 bases, with 11 bases sitting between them. The CDR3 runs to 14 residues. Germline lookup yields CDR1 SGHRS and CDR2 YFSETQ. CDR3 coding DNA: TGCGCCAGCAGCTTCGGACTAAAGGATCAGCCCCAGCATTTT. Protein product: CASSFGLKDQPQHF.

In DNA, the CDR3 is TGTGCCAGCAACCCGGGACAGGGACCGACTGAAGCTTTCTTT. Its translation is CASNPGQGPTEAFF. The chain has TRBV9 and TRBJ1-1, with TRBD1 identical over 9 bases. J lost 5 bases, V lost 6 bases, and 8 bases had no gene match. CDR3 size: 14 residues. Germline CDR1 and CDR2: SGDLS and YYNGEE. Supplemented by reference TRBV9 and TRBJ1-1, the full variable domain reads DSGVTQTPKHLITATGQRVTLRCSPRSGDLSVYWYQQSLDQGLQFLIQYYNGEERAKGNILERFSAQQFPDLHSELNLSSLELGDSALYFCASNPGQGPTEAFFGQGTRLTVV.

This chain links TRBV12-3 or TRBV12-4 with TRBJ1-5; D is undetermined. CDR3 length: 13 amino acids. V was pared by 7 bases and J by 3 bases, with 10 bases between. The CDR3 spells CASTGRYNQPQHF. Written as DNA, the CDR3 is TGTGCCAGCACCGGGCGTTACAATCAGCCCCAGCATTTT.

This clonotype was found a few times. The chain joins TRBV12-3 or TRBV12-4 to TRBJ2-5, with 11 nucleotides matching TRBD2. The CDR3 spans 16 residues. The V and J ends lost 5 bases and 5 bases, in that order; junction bases with no gene match: 10. The CDR3 region has the DNA TGTGCCAGCAGTCCCCTCATAGCGGGGGGGCCTGAGACCCAGTACTTC. This codes for CASSPLIAGGPETQYF.

This clonotype has at least ten counts. The rearrangement joins TRBV7-6 to TRBJ2-4; D is unresolved. CDR3 size: 15 residues. V gave up 5 bases and J gave up 6 bases, with 17 bases separating them. CDR1 and CDR2 (germline): SGHVS, FNYEAQ. DNA for the CDR3: TGTGCCAGCAGCCCGACCCCGGGCGCTGTAAACATTCAGTACTTC. This translates into CASSPTPGAVNIQYF.

The gene calls are TRBV11-1 and TRBJ2-3; TRBD2 agrees at 9 bases. Germline V gives CDR1 SGHAT, CDR2 FQDESV (reference sequence). The CDR3 sequence is 17 residues long. With 3 bases clipped from V and 5 bases from J, the junction kept 12 bases outside the gene matches. The CDR3 protein is CASSFVIGGGAEDTQYF. The CDR3 nucleotides read TGTGCCAGCAGCTTTGTGATAGGCGGGGGGGCCGAAGATACGCAGTATTTT.

The chain couples TRBV28 to TRBJ1-3, with 7 positions matching TRBD1. The V gene end was trimmed by 6 bases and the J gene end by 4 bases; junction bases not matched to a gene: 9. Germline loops: CDR1 MDHEN, CDR2 SYDVKM. The CDR3 contains 15 residues. CDR3 in DNA: TGTGCCAGCAGGCTGACAGGGCGATCGGGAAACACCATATATTTT. This translates into CASRLTGRSGNTIYF.

This clonotype has just a few counts. The V call is TRBV6-5, the J call TRBJ1-6, with D uncertain. CDR3 size: 16 residues. V lost 0 bases and J lost 3, with 9 bases in between. From germline, CDR1 is MNHEY and CDR2 SVGAGI. The CDR3 protein is CASSYSTAGYNSPLHF. The CDR3, as DNA: TGTGCCAGCAGTTACTCGACGGCAGGCTATAATTCACCCCTCCACTTT.

This clonotype was seen more than once but under ten times. V is TRBV15 and J is TRBJ1-6; D uncertain. This CDR3 is 16 amino acids long. The germline V and J ends were trimmed by 5 bases and 1 base, with 12 bases remaining between them. Germline loops: CDR1 LNHNV, CDR2 YYDKDF (reference sequence). In nucleotides, the CDR3 is TGTGCCACCAGCCAGGAGGCGAGGTCCTATAATTCACCCCTCCACTTT. The encoded protein is CATSQEARSYNSPLHF. Supplemented by reference TRBV15 and TRBJ1-6, the full variable domain reads DAMVIQNPRYQVTQFGKPVTLSCSQTLNHNVMYWYQQKSSQAPKLLFHYYDKDFNNEADTPDNFQSRRPNTSFCFLDIRSPGLGDTAMYLCATSQEARSYNSPLHFGNGTRLTVT.

This clonotype was seen at least ten times. This chain links TRBV7-6 with TRBJ2-1; TRBD1 aligns across 8 bases. This CDR3 region has 17 residues. After removal of 0 bases from V and 0 bases from J, the junction contained 4 bases not matched to a gene. From germline, CDR1 is SGHVS and CDR2 FNYEAQ. CDR3 region: CASSLAGTGSSYNEQFF. The CDR3 DNA sequence: TGTGCCAGCAGCTTAGCGGGGACAGGAAGCTCCTACAATGAGCAGTTCTTC.